Following are 6 T cell receptor beta chains from one sample sequenced in a study of technical replicates of blood from a handful of donors. Produced via immunoSEQ multiplex PCR; TCRdb's table is partial and in-frame only. Counted here are 60,000 to 85,000 clones, about 94% occurring once; the ten biggest clones make up 0.39%. Specimen: T cells isolated from PBMCs. These receptors all come from a human donor in good health.

The CDR3: CASSIDGGYEQYF. CDR3 bases: TGTGCCAGTAGTATAGATGGAGGGTACGAGCAGTACTTC. The chain carries TRBV19 and TRBJ2-7, with TRBD2 as a possible D gene (6 bases). The CDR3 contains 13 residues. V lost 0 bases to trimming and J lost 4 bases, with 7 bases between them. Germline V lookup: CDR1 LNHDA, CDR2 SQIVND (reference sequence).

The V call is TRBV4-1, the J call TRBJ1-2; D is possibly TRBD1 (6 bases). Germline CDR1 and CDR2: MGHRA and YSYEKL. The CDR3 covers 15 residues. V lost 2 bases and J lost 7, with 17 bases in between. The CDR3 here is CASSQTGPREGGYTF. As DNA, the CDR3 is TGCGCCAGCAGCCAAACAGGGCCGCGTGAAGGTGGCTACACCTTC.

The V gene is TRBV25-1, the J gene TRBJ2-1; TRBD2 matches 8 bases. V shed 10 bases and J 0 bases; nucleotides not matched to a gene: 8. CDR1 is MGHDK, CDR2 SYGVNS, per germline. This CDR3 region has 15 residues. CDR3 sequence: CATLPAGGSYNEQFF. The CDR3 bases are TGTGCCACCCTCCCGGCGGGAGGCTCCTACAATGAGCAGTTCTTC.

This clone was found once. The chain joins TRBV5-1 to TRBJ1-2; no firm D call. Trimming shortened V by 0 bases and J by 4 bases, and 10 bases separated the two germline ends. The CDR3 runs 14 residues. In germline, CDR1 is SGHRS, CDR2 YFSETQ. CDR3 sequence reads: CASSLEQSTYGYTF. DNA of the CDR3: TGCGCCAGCAGCTTGGAACAGTCTACCTATGGCTACACCTTC.

This clone has only a few counts. For the CDR3, the DNA is TGTGCCAGCATCGAATTTTACGGTGGAAACACCATATATTTT. The encoded protein is CASIEFYGGNTIYF. The chain uses TRBV6-1 and TRBJ1-3; D call uncertain. Trimming took off 7 bases at V and 3 bases at J, with 13 bases between the two ends. Germline CDR1 MNHNS, CDR2 SASEGT. The CDR3 is 14 residues long.

This chain links TRBV4-2 with TRBJ2-7, with D possibly TRBD1 on 5 matching bases. This CDR3 spans 15 amino acids. Trimming took off 1 base at V and 2 bases at J, with 12 bases between the two ends. From germline, CDR1 is LGHNA and CDR2 YNFKEQ. For the CDR3, the DNA is TGTGCCAGCAGCCAAGGCCAGACAGTTCCCTACGAGCAGTACTTC. Protein product: CASSQGQTVPYEQYF.